Listed below are T cell receptor beta chains from one sample, sequenced in a study of blood T cell repertoires in COVID-19. Assay used: immunoSEQ multiplex PCR; TCRdb lists only in-frame clones, some missing. The sample contains 170,000 or so clones, around 73% of which appear only once. Sample: PBMCs or T cells enriched from blood (not recorded which). All receptors derive from a woman in her fifties or sixties who had recovered from COVID-19. The CDR3 runs from the conserved cysteine through the conserved F or W. The order of the fields is clone size, V gene, J gene, D gene, CDR3 protein, CDR3 DNA. The D gene is left open where the match is weak. Expanded clones get a size class; other rows say once, few or many, or leave the size out.

>.|TRBV20-1|TRBJ2-5|.
CSAGLGETQYF
TGCAGCGCAGGACTTGGGGAGACCCAGTACTTC
>.|TRBV5-1|TRBJ2-3|.
CASSVTRFTDTQYF
TGCGCCAGCAGTGTGACTAGGTTCACAGATACGCAGTATTTT
>.|TRBV12-3/TRBV12-4|TRBJ2-7|.
CASSSGPYEQYF
TGTGCCAGCAGCAGCGGCCCCTACGAGCAGTACTTC
>.|TRBV11-1|TRBJ2-5|TRBD2
CASSLAPGREETQYF
TGTGCCAGCAGCTTAGCGCCGGGGAGGGAAGAGACCCAGTACTTC
>.|TRBV10-1|TRBJ1-1|TRBD1
CASKPTGDTEAFF
TGCGCCAGCAAACCTACAGGGGACACTGAAGCTTTCTTT
>few|TRBV10-3|TRBJ1-1|TRBD1
CAIQGQGGDTEAFF
TGTGCCATCCAAGGGCAGGGGGGCGACACTGAAGCTTTCTTT
>.|TRBV27|TRBJ2-3|.
CASRRQASTDTQYF
TGTGCCAGCAGAAGACAGGCTAGCACAGATACGCAGTATTTT
>.|TRBV2|TRBJ2-1|.
CASSEAESSYNEQFF
TGTGCCAGCAGTGAGGCGGAGAGCTCCTACAATGAGCAGTTCTTC
>.|TRBV4-3|TRBJ1-2|.
CASSQANRERGYGYTF
TGCGCCAGCAGCCAAGCGAACAGGGAGCGCGGCTATGGCTACACCTTC
>few|TRBV4-2|TRBJ2-3|.
CASSQAAEGPDTQYF
TGTGCCAGCAGCCAAGCCGCCGAGGGCCCAGATACGCAGTATTTT
>once|TRBV6-5|TRBJ2-1|TRBD2
CASSLQREVSYNEQFF
TGTGCCAGCAGTTTACAGCGGGAGGTTTCCTACAATGAGCAGTTCTTC
>.|TRBV5-1|TRBJ2-3|TRBD2
CASSLGWAGDSTDTQYF
TGCGCCAGCAGCTTGGGATGGGCGGGAGACTCCACAGATACGCAGTATTTT
>.|TRBV19|TRBJ2-2|.
CASKAANTGELFF
TGTGCCAGTAAAGCGGCAAACACCGGGGAGCTGTTTTTT
>.|TRBV21-1|TRBJ2-7|.
CTSSPDRYVLSSYEQYF
TGTACCAGCAGCCCGGACAGGTATGTCCTCAGCTCCTACGAGCAGTACTTC
>.|TRBV11-2|TRBJ2-5|TRBD1
CASSPRTGEETQYF
TGTGCCAGCAGCCCGAGGACAGGGGAAGAGACCCAGTACTTC
>.|TRBV12-5|TRBJ2-1|.
CASARRRNEQFF
TGTGCTAGCGCCAGGAGGCGGAATGAGCAGTTCTTC
>.|TRBV28|TRBJ2-7|TRBD2
CASSLLLRGGTYEQYF
TGTGCCAGCAGTTTACTCCTGCGGGGGGGGACCTACGAGCAGTACTTC
>.|TRBV7-3|TRBJ2-7|.
CASSSDSVRNEQYF
TGTGCCAGCAGCTCAGACTCGGTCCGGAACGAGCAGTACTTC
>.|TRBV5-5|TRBJ1-1|.
CASSSLSRGDTEAFF
TGTGCCAGCAGCTCTCTATCCAGGGGAGACACTGAAGCTTTCTTT
>.|TRBV11-2|TRBJ2-3|TRBD1
CASSLSQGAGTQYF
TGTGCCAGCAGCTTAAGCCAGGGGGCGGGTACGCAGTATTTT
>.|TRBV6-1|TRBJ2-1|TRBD1
CASSEIGRGSYNEQFF
TGTGCCAGCAGTGAAATCGGCAGGGGGTCTTACAATGAGCAGTTCTTC
>.|TRBV7-8|TRBJ1-5|TRBD1
CASSGDRGISNQPQHF
TGTGCCAGCAGCGGGGACAGGGGGATCAGCAATCAGCCCCAGCATTTT
>.|TRBV29-1|TRBJ1-2|TRBD1
CSVEDPTGFGGYTF
TGCAGCGTTGAAGACCCGACAGGGTTTGGAGGCTACACCTTC
>.|TRBV2|TRBJ2-1|.
CASSVAPGSYNEQFF
TGTGCCAGCAGTGTTGCCCCAGGCTCCTACAATGAGCAGTTCTTC
>.|TRBV28|TRBJ2-3|TRBD2
CASKGWLAGGTDTQYF
TGTGCCAGCAAAGGCTGGCTAGCGGGCGGGACAGATACGCAGTATTTT
>.|TRBV7-3|TRBJ2-3|.
CASSWTGTDTQYF
TGTGCCAGCAGCTGGACTGGCACAGATACGCAGTATTTT
>.|TRBV19|TRBJ2-5|TRBD1
CASSIGTGAKTQYF
TGTGCCAGTAGTATAGGGACAGGGGCAAAGACCCAGTACTTC
>once|TRBV5-1|TRBJ2-7|.
CASSLVGGASEQYF
TGCGCCAGCAGCTTGGTAGGGGGGGCGAGCGAGCAGTACTTC
>once|TRBV7-3|TRBJ2-1|TRBD2
CASSLRTSGRNEQFF
TGTGCCAGCAGCCTGAGGACTAGCGGGAGAAATGAGCAGTTCTTC
>.|TRBV5-4|TRBJ2-5|TRBD2
CASSSGLAGGETQYF
TGTGCCAGCAGCTCGGGACTAGCGGGGGGAGAGACCCAGTACTTC
>.|TRBV10-3|TRBJ1-1|.
CAISERGPSEAFF
TGTGCCATCAGTGAGCGCGGGCCCTCTGAAGCTTTCTTT
>.|TRBV3-1/TRBV3-2|TRBJ2-7|.
CASSGGPRQRMEQYF
TGTGCCAGCAGCGGCGGGCCAAGGCAAAGAATGGAGCAGTACTTC
>.|TRBV5-1|TRBJ1-2|TRBD1
CASSHGTGYGYTF
TGCGCCAGCAGCCACGGGACAGGCTATGGCTACACCTTC
>.|TRBV5-1|TRBJ2-1|.
CASSLAAGTYNEQFF
TGCGCCAGCAGCTTGGCCGCGGGAACCTACAATGAGCAGTTCTTC
>.|TRBV14|TRBJ2-7|TRBD1
CASSFDRGREQYF
TGTGCCAGCAGCTTTGACAGGGGTCGTGAGCAGTACTTC
>few|TRBV10-3|TRBJ2-3|TRBD1
CAISNPTGGTDTQYF
TGTGCCATCAGCAACCCCACAGGGGGCACAGATACGCAGTATTTT
>.|TRBV18|TRBJ1-1|.
CASSPSFQRTNTEAFF
TGTGCCAGCTCACCATCTTTCCAAAGGACAAACACTGAAGCTTTCTTT
>.|TRBV5-6|TRBJ1-5|.
CASSTIRGQPQHF
TGTGCCAGCAGCACGATCCGGGGTCAGCCCCAGCATTTT
>.|TRBV3-1/TRBV3-2|TRBJ1-1|.
CASSQVPGLTEAFF
TGTGCCAGCAGCCAAGTGCCGGGTCTCACTGAAGCTTTCTTT
>.|TRBV2|TRBJ2-7|.
CASSERGSYEQYF
TGTGCCAGCAGTGAAAGGGGCTCCTACGAGCAGTACTTC
>.|TRBV27|TRBJ2-7|TRBD1
CASSWTGETYEQYF
TGTGCCAGCAGTTGGACAGGGGAAACCTACGAGCAGTACTTC
>.|TRBV6-5|TRBJ1-5|.
CASSTESNQPQHF
TGTGCCAGCAGTACAGAGAGCAATCAGCCCCAGCATTTT
>.|TRBV30|TRBJ1-2|.
CAWSAALIYGYTF
TGTGCCTGGAGTGCCGCACTAATCTATGGCTACACCTTC
>few|TRBV6-6|TRBJ1-6|.
CASSPYTILTTGPTLHF
TGTGCCAGCAGTCCATACACTATACTAACGACAGGTCCCACCCTCCACTTT
>.|TRBV12-2|TRBJ1-6|.
CASRLAPNRVEGYNSPLHF
TGTGCAAGTCGCTTAGCGCCTAACAGGGTAGAGGGCTATAATTCACCCCTCCACTTT
>.|TRBV7-8|TRBJ1-2|TRBD1
CASSLAVQGASYGYTF
TGTGCCAGCAGCTTAGCGGTACAGGGGGCGAGTTATGGCTACACCTTC
>.|TRBV6-5|TRBJ2-7|.
CATSLRTGTRGEQYF
TGTGCCACCTCCCTACGGACGGGGACGAGGGGGGAGCAGTACTTC
>.|TRBV9|TRBJ2-2|.
CASSPSAGRNTGELFF
TGTGCCAGCAGCCCCAGTGCGGGTAGGAACACCGGGGAGCTGTTTTTT
>few|TRBV11-3|TRBJ2-1|.
CASSLRQEGFQFF
TGTGCCAGCAGCCTTCGACAGGAAGGGTTCCAGTTCTTC